This TCR beta chain originates from a study of blood T cell repertoires in COVID-19. Study information: The United States, Italy and Spain supplied acute and convalescent COVID-19 samples. The cDNA or gDNA used as material had been derived from T cells, B-cell-depleted T cells, or PBMCs.

As processed by the authors: Amplification of reference gene primers provided the estimated nucleated cell counts. Produced via immunoSEQ multiplex PCR; TCRdb's table is partial and in-frame only. V, J and clone size derive from that table, while D and trimming were established from the DNA sequence. The sample gives approximately 190,000 clones, 80% to 85% of which show up once; around 19% is in the top ten. Trimming at V came to 0 bases and at J to 9 bases, leaving 7 bases not matched to a gene. The CDR3 extends over 15 amino acids. Germline CDR1 reads GTSNPN; CDR2 reads SVGIG (reference sequence).

This sequence originates from a human donor in a cohort sampled during active COVID-19. The sample consisted of peripheral blood. The V gene is TRBV30, the J gene TRBJ2-1; 11 nucleotides agree with TRBD2. This CDR3 reads CAWSVILAGVGEQFF. CDR3 bases: TGTGCCTGGAGTGTAATACTAGCGGGAGTGGGTGAGCAGTTCTTC. The whole variable domain, remainder taken from reference TRBV30 and TRBJ2-1, is SQTIHQWPATLVQPVGSPLSLECTVEGTSNPNLYWYRQAAGRGLQLLFYSVGIGQISSEVPQNLSASRPQDRQFILSSKKLLLSDSGFYLCAWSVILAGVGEQFFGPGTRLTVL.